This T cell receptor (beta chain) was observed in a study of shared clonotypes between healthy human individuals. Trimming removed 4 bases at V and 4 bases at J, with 22 bases between. The germline gives CDR1 SGHVS, CDR2 FNYEAQ. This CDR3 comprises 17 residues. The sample holds a few counts of this clone. TCRdb's table, derived via immunoSEQ multiplex PCR, lists solely in-frame clones and lacks some. The data hold some 1 million clones, with roughly 80% observed a single time. The rearrangement joins TRBV7-6 to TRBJ1-2; D gene uncertain. Sequenced sample: memory CD4+ T cells sorted from blood. Subset given: CD45RA-negative fraction. The TCR comes from a man aged 18-30 years in good health. The CDR3 DNA reads TGTGCCAGCAGCTGTTTGGATAAATCTCGAAAGACCTATGGCTACACCTTC. It is translated as CASSCLDKSRKTYGYTF.